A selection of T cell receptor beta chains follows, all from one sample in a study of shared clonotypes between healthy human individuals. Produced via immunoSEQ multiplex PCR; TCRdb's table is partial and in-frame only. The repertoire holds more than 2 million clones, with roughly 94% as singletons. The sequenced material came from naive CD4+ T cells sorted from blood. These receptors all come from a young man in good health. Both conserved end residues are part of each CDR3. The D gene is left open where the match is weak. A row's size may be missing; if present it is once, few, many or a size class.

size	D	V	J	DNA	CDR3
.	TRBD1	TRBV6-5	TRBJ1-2	TGTGCCAGCAGTTCCCTACAGGGGTATGGCTACACCTTC	CASSSLQGYGYTF
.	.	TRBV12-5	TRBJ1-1	TGTGCTAGTGGCCCCCCGGTAGATAACACTGAAGCTTTCTTT	CASGPPVDNTEAFF
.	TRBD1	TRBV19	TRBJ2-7	TGTGCCAGTAGTCCAAGGGACAGCACCTACGAGCAGTACTTC	CASSPRDSTYEQYF
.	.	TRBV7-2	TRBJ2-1	TGTGCCAGCAGCTCATTGACAGCATACAATGAGCAGTTCTTC	CASSSLTAYNEQFF
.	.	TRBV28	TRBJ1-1	TGTGCCAGCATTAATCCCCGTGATGTCAGAGCAGCTTTCTTT	CASINPRDVRAAFF
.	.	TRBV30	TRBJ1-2	TGTGCCTGGAGGGGGGCACCGTTCTATGGCTACACCTTC	CAWRGAPFYGYTF
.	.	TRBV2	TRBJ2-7	TGTGCCAGCACCCAGGTCAGCGAGCAGTACTTC	CASTQVSEQYF
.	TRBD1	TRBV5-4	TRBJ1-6	TGTGCCAGCAGCTTGGGGGCCACGGGACAGGGGATTTCACCCCTCCACTTT	CASSLGATGQGISPLHF
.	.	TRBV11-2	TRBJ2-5	TGTGCCAGCAGCCGAGGCCAGGTGGCTGGGGGGTGGCAAGAGACCCAGTACTTC	CASSRGQVAGGWQETQYF
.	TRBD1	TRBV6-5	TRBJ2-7	TGTGCCAGCAGTTACTCGACAGGGGGGGCTTACGAGCAGTACTTC	CASSYSTGGAYEQYF
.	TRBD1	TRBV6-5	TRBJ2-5	TGTGCCAGCAGTTACTCGACCCCGGACAGGGTGGGGACCCAGTACTTC	CASSYSTPDRVGTQYF
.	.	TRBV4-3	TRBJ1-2	TGCGCCAGAGAAGTCTTGACCGACACACGAAACTATGGCTACACCTTC	CAREVLTDTRNYGYTF
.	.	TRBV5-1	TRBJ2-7	TGCGCCAGCAGCTCGTCGCAGGGTTACGAGCAGTACTTC	CASSSSQGYEQYF
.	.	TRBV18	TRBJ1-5	TGTGCCAGCTCACCAAAGACATCTTTTCAGCCCCAGCATTTT	CASSPKTSFQPQHF
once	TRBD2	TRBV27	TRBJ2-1	TGTGCCAGCAGTGGCGGGAGCTCCTACAATGAGCAGTTCTTC	CASSGGSSYNEQFF
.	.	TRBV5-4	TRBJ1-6	TGTGCCAGCAGCGCCGGACTTAATTCACCCCTCCACTTT	CASSAGLNSPLHF